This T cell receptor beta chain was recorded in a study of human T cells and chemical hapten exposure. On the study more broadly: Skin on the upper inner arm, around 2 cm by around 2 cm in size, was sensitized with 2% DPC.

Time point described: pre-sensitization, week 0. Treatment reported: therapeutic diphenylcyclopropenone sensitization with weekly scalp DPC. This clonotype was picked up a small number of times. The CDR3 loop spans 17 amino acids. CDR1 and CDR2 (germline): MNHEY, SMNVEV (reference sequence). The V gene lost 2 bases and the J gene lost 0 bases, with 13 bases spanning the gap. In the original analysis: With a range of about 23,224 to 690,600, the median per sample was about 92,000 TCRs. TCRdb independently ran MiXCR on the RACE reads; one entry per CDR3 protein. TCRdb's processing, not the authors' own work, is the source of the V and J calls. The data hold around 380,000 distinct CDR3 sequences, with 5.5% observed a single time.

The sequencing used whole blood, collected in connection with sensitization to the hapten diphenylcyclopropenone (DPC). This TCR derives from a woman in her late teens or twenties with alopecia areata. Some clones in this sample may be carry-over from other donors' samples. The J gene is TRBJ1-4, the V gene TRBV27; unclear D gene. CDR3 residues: CASSLRWQPATNEKLFF. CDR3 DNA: TGTGCCAGCAGTTTAAGATGGCAGCCTGCAACTAATGAAAAACTGTTTTTT. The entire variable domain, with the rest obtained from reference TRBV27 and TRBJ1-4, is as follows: EAQVTQNPRYLITVTGKKLTVTCSQNMNHEYMSWYRQDPGLGLRQIYYSMNVEVTDKGDVPEGYKVSRKEKRNFPLILESPSPNQTSLYFCASSLRWQPATNEKLFFGSGTQLSVL.